The sequence of this TCR beta chain was determined in a study of blood T cells in healthy people across ages (dated by TCRdb to about 2015). Broadly, across the study: In model experiments, roughly one uniquely barcoded TCR beta cDNA molecule per two T cells was captured by template switching. The study measured age-related changes in TCR beta repertoire diversity using deep sequencing normalized with unique cDNA molecular identifiers. Donors were grouped into four age groups: young (average about 15 years), middle-aged (roughly 37), aged (approximately 58) and long-lived (approximately 75). Donors of different ages were randomly distributed across sequencing lanes to avoid experimental bias. Two additional independent replicas of 1 million unique cDNA reads from the same blood draw were analyzed for two donors (one aged 18 to 30 and one aged 80 or older).

The germline V gene (reference sequence) gives CDR1 as SEHNR and CDR2 as FQNEAQ. Spanning cysteine to phenylalanine, the CDR3 consists of 16 amino acids. Only CDR3 DNA is held: 48 bases, read in frame from base 1. The roughly 38 donors, aged about 6 to 100 years, were systemically healthy Caucasian individuals from Russia. Approximately 11 milliliters of peripheral blood were drawn from each donor into EDTA-treated Vacutainer tubes. Ficoll-Paque density-gradient centrifugation was used to isolate PBMCs, with at least 6 million per sample. Trizol reagent was used to extract total RNA from the PBMCs, yielding at least 6 micrograms per sample. The percentages of naive CD45RAhigh/CD27high T cells were determined by flow cytometry on a PBMC aliquot from every donor. Worth noting for this clonotype: There is no known antigen for this receptor. Per-base quality was not reported, and no clone a single base away is much larger than it.

The receptor library was made with 5' RACE. Sequencing relied on an Illumina HiSeq 2500. A second 7 to 11 cycle PCR used a sample-barcoded 5' primer and a J-beta primer mix. A template-switch 5' adaptor carrying 12 random nucleotides introduced a unique molecular identifier onto each TCR beta cDNA molecule. Each sample yielded at least 2.5 million CDR3-containing paired-end reads. First-strand cDNA was synthesized from all RNA with the Mint cDNA synthesis kit, primed by a TRBC-specific oligonucleotide. After uracil-DNA glycosylase treatment, a first 18-cycle PCR used universal primers M1SS and BC2_uni_R on all cDNA. The study's own analysis went as follows. Each sample was normalized by randomly selecting 1 million high-quality reads, each carrying a distinct molecular identifier. Instead of being binned into consensus sequences, reads with shared molecular identifiers were discarded. MiTCR, set to a Q25 quality threshold and the strictest error-elimination algorithm, was used for CDR3 identification, clonotype clustering and error correction. A nonparametric unseen species model with Euler transformation was used to estimate a lower bound on total TCR beta diversity. TCRdb reanalyzed the raw reads on its own, using fastp at Q25 for trimming and MiXCR for clone calling, and kept in-frame beta chains. A single entry per CDR3 protein holds the most common genes and DNA from its merged rows. The V and J calls here are based on TCRdb, not the publication. Within this sample are about 1.4 million distinct CDR3 sequences, with approximately 60% of them counted one time only. Of the sample, roughly 7% falls within the top ten clones.

Study-level results and caveats: Compared with the aged group, the long-lived group had more naive CD4+ T cells, fewer expanded clones and increased TCR diversity, suggesting age selection. Because profiling used bulk unsorted PBMCs, naive and antigen-experienced compartments could not be compared conclusively. Estimates of total diversity based on one million sequenced T cells were considered lower bounds and underestimates. Observed TCR beta diversity per million T cells fell roughly linearly with age, and a significant reduction was already apparent by age around 36. The percentage of naive T cells measured by flow cytometry correlated strongly with observed TCR beta diversity. Donor CMV infection status was unknown, potentially confounding age-related changes in expanded clonotypes.

This receptor chain uses TRBV7-9 and TRBJ2-7, and 10 bases in between align with TRBD2. The last part of the DNA fits TRBJ2-4 better; the J call may be wrong. This receptor was identified in a young man in good health. Specimen: blood. For the CDR3, the sequence is CASGPPGASGRYIQYF. The DNA sequence is as follows: TGTGCCAGCGGCCCGCCTGGGGCTAGCGGGAGATACATTCAGTACTTC.